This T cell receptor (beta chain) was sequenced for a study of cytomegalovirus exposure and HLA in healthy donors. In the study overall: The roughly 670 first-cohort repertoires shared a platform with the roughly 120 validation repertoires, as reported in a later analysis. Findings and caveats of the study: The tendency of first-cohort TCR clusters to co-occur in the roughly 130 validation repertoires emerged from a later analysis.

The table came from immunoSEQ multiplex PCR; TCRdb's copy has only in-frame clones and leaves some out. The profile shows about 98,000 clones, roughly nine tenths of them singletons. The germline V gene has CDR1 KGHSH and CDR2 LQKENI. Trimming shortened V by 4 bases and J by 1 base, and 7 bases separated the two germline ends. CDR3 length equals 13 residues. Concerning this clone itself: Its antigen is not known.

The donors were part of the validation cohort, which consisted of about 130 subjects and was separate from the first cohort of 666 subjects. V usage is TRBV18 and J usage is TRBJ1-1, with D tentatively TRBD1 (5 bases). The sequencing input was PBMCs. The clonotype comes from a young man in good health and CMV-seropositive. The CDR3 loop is CASSLGENTEAFF. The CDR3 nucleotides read TGTGCCAGCTCACTAGGGGAGAACACTGAAGCTTTCTTT.